This record concerns one T cell receptor (beta chain) sequence. The target antigen is unknown. Indicated time point: newly diagnosed GD, antithyroid drugs for less than 3 months. Construction of the TCR library relied on RNA isolated from PBMCs. This entry is derived from a study of regulatory T cells in long-lasting Graves disease. Findings of the study overall: Persistent Graves' patients possessed reduced TCR diversity relative to recently diagnosed ones.

Construction of the TCR beta libraries employed iRepertoire HTBI primers in conjunction with Arm-PCR of CDR3 regions. TCRdb called the multiplex PCR reads again in MiXCR, with one record for every CDR3 protein. The sample includes 200,000 to 250,000 distinct CDR3 sequences, approximately 19% seen only once; the top ten take 12%. This CDR3 is built from 15 residues. Deletions cut 5 bases from V and 0 bases from J, with 12 bases between. The germline gives CDR1 LNHDA, CDR2 SQIVND (reference sequence). These data also featured in a second study, about T cells in Graves' hyperthyroidism and ophthalmopathy. That paper adds: Diagnostic assessment was based on clinical symptoms, serum thyroxine and TRAb, thyroid ultrasound and orbital computed tomography. Among clonotypes expanded in thyroid above 0.001, most were also found in blood.

The source of this sequence is a woman in her 30s with Graves disease. The sample consisted of peripheral blood mononuclear cells (PBMCs), taken at new diagnosis, from a patient treated with antithyroid drugs. The chain recombines TRBV19 with TRBJ2-3; tentatively, D is TRBD1 (6 bases). As DNA, the CDR3 is TGTGCCAGTAGTTCGCGGACAGCTAGCACAGATACGCAGTATTTT. Its translation is CASSSRTASTDTQYF.